This TCR beta chain was sequenced for a study of prognosis after radiotherapy for stage I lung cancer (TCRdb year 2021). Notes on the research overall: Between early 2018 and early 2019, over 15 patients with stage I NSCLC were enrolled in Nanjing, China. Among the enrolled patients, more than eleven had newly diagnosed primary stage I lung tumors, while about 5 had oligometastatic NSCLC following surgical resection of the primary tumor. Every patient was regarded as medically inoperable, because of comorbidities in 11 to 13 cases and refusal of surgery in roughly seven cases. The cohort comprised 10 to 15 men and several women with a median age of nearly 75 years, ranging from about 53 to 85 years. About a dozen patients had adenocarcinoma and roughly 7 had squamous cell carcinoma as the tumor histology. Using image-guided IMRT or VMAT, SBRT was delivered in 3 to 5 fractions at a biologically effective dose of at least 100 Gy. Concurrent therapy was not administered to any patient alongside SBRT. After SBRT, distant metastases developed in about 20% of the 19 patients at a median of 7 months, while the remaining 15 patients had no significant progression. The study profiled peripheral blood TCR beta repertoires from stage I NSCLC patients before and after stereotactic body radiotherapy and related them to distant failure. For each of the 20 or so patients, one blood sample was taken before SBRT and one after, so the study sequenced approximately 38 samples in total. Overall study results and their limits: All reported P values were unadjusted for multiple comparisons. Whether the expanded TCR clones were tumor-specific was not determined. After SBRT, the count of unique TCR clones dropped from a median of around 9,300 beforehand to 6,500 to 8,000 afterward (Wilcoxon paired P=0.011). Limitations of the study included a small cohort and short follow-up, and the study findings need independent validation. Post-SBRT Shannon entropy and its change from baseline were lower in patients who developed distant metastases; baseline Shannon entropy was not associated with metastases. TRBV and TRBJ usage frequencies reportedly varied with metastasis status, involving two V genes at baseline and nine V and two J genes after SBRT.

From the cysteine through the phenylalanine, the CDR3 covers 15 amino acids. Of all the DNA, just the CDR3 is kept, 45 bases in frame from base 1. The germline V end is reduced by 4 bases and the J end by 7 bases; junction bases left unmatched: 10. The germline V gene provides CDR1 SGDLS and CDR2 YYNGEE. This clonotype was found many times. Its binding antigen is unknown. No quality values exist for individual bases; no much larger clone is one base distant. No patient had a history of other malignancies or prior chemotherapy or radiotherapy, and all had node-negative disease on CT and PET/CT. At each of the two time points, around 5.9 milliliters of peripheral venous blood were collected into EDTA tubes. PBMCs were isolated by Ficoll-Paque Plus density-gradient centrifugation. Right after collection, samples were kept at -80 degrees C until analysis. Two rounds of multiplex PCR were performed to amplify the TCR beta CDR3 region from genomic DNA. In the first round of PCR, primers specific to each TRBV and TRBJ gene were used, and the primer sequences are filed in Chinese patent CN105087789A. Universal primers were used in the second PCR round. The Roche High Pure PCR Template Preparation Kit was used to extract genomic DNA from frozen PBMCs. An Illumina HiSeq 3000 was used to sequence the libraries paired-end with 151 bp reads. On the authors' methods: CutAdapt was used to discard raw reads that did not contain the multiplex PCR primer sequences. High-quality paired reads were merged into contigs with PEAR. MiXCR assigned TRB V, D and J gene segments to each contig by aligning to reference sequences. CDR3 sequences were clustered by base quality and sequence similarity to remove sequencing errors. Diversity was measured as Shannon entropy normalized by the natural log of productive TCR sequence number. Clonality was computed as one minus the ratio of Shannon entropy to the natural log of the number of unique clonotypes. The Youden index of ROC curves was used to select progression-free survival cut-offs for repertoire metrics, and analyses were performed in R 3.5.3. The raw public data were reprocessed by TCRdb itself: fastp quality trimming at Q25, MiXCR clonotype calling, in-frame beta chains only. Rows are combined by CDR3 protein, so each entry shows the most common genes and DNA. For this entry, the V and J calls and clone size follow TCRdb and not the study's own pipeline. The sample table records 20,000 to 30,000 distinct CDR3 sequences; about 40% of these occur just once. The ten most abundant clones make up about a fifth of the sample.

The sample was PBMCs, taken before or after stereotactic body radiation therapy (not recorded which). The sequence is built from TRBV9 and TRBJ2-1; 8 bases in between match TRBD2. This clonotype was sampled from a donor older than 45 with non-small cell lung cancer. The CDR3 protein: CASSREWTSLNEQFF. The bases read TGTGCCAGCAGCAGAGAGTGGACTAGCCTAAATGAGCAGTTCTTC.